This T cell receptor beta chain appears in the sequencing data of a study of early T cells in non-severe SARS-CoV-2 infection. TCRdb re-derived calls from the 5' RACE reads in MiXCR, one entry per CDR3 protein. The sample records about 98,000 distinct CDR3 sequences, less than 15% being singletons. This clonotype has a count of ten or more. Trimming shortened V by 8 bases and J by 5 bases, and 23 bases separated the two germline ends. The length of the CDR3 is 15 residues. CDR1 is GTSNPN, CDR2 SVGIG, per germline (reference sequence). This clonotype originated in an adult who was a healthcare worker with PCR-confirmed SARS-CoV-2 infection or an uninfected control (not recorded which). Material: whole blood. V usage is TRBV30 and J usage is TRBJ2-3; D perhaps matches TRBD2 (6 bases). The CDR3 bases are TGTGCCGGGGTCATGACTCTCTTGGGGGGAGATACGCAGTATTTT. Protein product: CAGVMTLLGGDTQYF.